One sample yielded the 24 T cell receptor beta chains listed below, sequenced in a study of T cell responses to AZD1222 COVID-19 vaccine. Data came from immunoSEQ multiplex PCR; TCRdb stores just in-frame clones and leaves some out. The table lists approximately 160,000 clones, roughly 94% of them singletons. The specimen was peripheral blood, collected 28 days after the second AZD1222 dose. The receptors stem from an adult who received the AZD1222 COVID-19 vaccine.

This clone was found once. The chain couples TRBV7-2 to TRBJ2-5; D not certain. V lost 2 bases and J 5 bases, leaving 6 bases between the germline ends. The germline V gene has CDR1 SGHTA and CDR2 FQGNSA. The CDR3 loop spans 12 amino acids. This CDR3 reads CASSLNEETQYF. CDR3 coding DNA: TGTGCCAGCAGCTTAAACGAGGAGACCCAGTACTTC.

The rearrangement uses TRBV28 and TRBJ2-1, with 14 bases that match TRBD2. The germline V gene encodes CDR1 MDHEN and CDR2 SYDVKM. V lost 6 bases and J lost 0; bases outside the gene matches: 10. The CDR3 is made up of 19 amino acids. For the CDR3, the DNA is TGTGCCAGCAGGCCCTCCGGGACTAGCGGGAGCCCCTCCTACAATGAGCAGTTCTTC. It is translated as CASRPSGTSGSPSYNEQFF.

V gene TRBV6-5 combines with J gene TRBJ1-4, with TRBD1 matching over 7 bases. Unmatched junction bases numbered 12, after V lost 7 bases and J lost 10 bases. Per the germline V gene, CDR1 is MNHEY and CDR2 is SVGAGI. The CDR3 totals 14 residues. The CDR3 DNA reads TGTGCCAGCACCAGACAGGGCACAAGGGGAAAACTGTTTTTT. Its protein product is CASTRQGTRGKLFF.

The chain uses TRBV5-5 and TRBJ2-3; 7 bases line up with TRBD2. J gave up 9 bases and V 4 bases, and 8 bases lay outside the gene matches. CDR3 size: 13 residues. Germline V gene sequence: CDR1 SGHKS, CDR2 YYEKEE (reference sequence). The CDR3 spells CASSALGEGTQYF. The CDR3 region has the DNA TGTGCCAGCAGCGCCCTGGGGGAGGGGACGCAGTATTTT.

This chain connects TRBV2 to TRBJ1-6; 9 nucleotides match TRBD1. CDR1 is SNHLY and CDR2 is FYNNEI in the germline V gene. This CDR3 comprises 13 residues. V lost 10 bases to trimming and J lost 9 bases; unmatched junction nucleotides: 7. The CDR3 DNA is TGTGCCACACGGGGACAGGGAGGTTCACCCCTCCACTTT. Protein sequence: CATRGQGGSPLHF.

This clone was observed a few times. CDR3 protein: CAWSQTVGNEQYF. DNA for the CDR3: TGTGCCTGGAGTCAAACCGTGGGGAATGAGCAGTACTTC. This rearrangement joins TRBV30 to TRBJ2-7; no clear D gene. Trimming cost V 2 bases and J 7 bases, with 15 bases left between them. The CDR3 length is 13 residues. Germline V CDR1 and CDR2: GTSNPN, SVGIG (reference sequence).

The chain couples TRBV5-1 to TRBJ2-1, with unresolved D. The CDR3 is made up of 14 amino acids. The V gene lost 5 bases and the J gene lost 5 bases, with 14 bases spanning the gap. Germline values: CDR1 SGHRS, CDR2 YFSETQ. The CDR3 sequence is CASSPTSGHNEQFF. CDR3 nucleotides: TGCGCCAGCAGTCCAACAAGTGGCCACAATGAGCAGTTCTTC.

The chain has TRBV5-7 and TRBJ1-2, with D hard to call. TRBV5-7 carries the ORF label, with uncertain function. The CDR3 extends over 14 amino acids. V was cut by 4 bases and J by 8 bases, with 18 bases left in between. CDR3 protein: CASSGLRRPRGYTF. The CDR3 nucleotides read TGTGCCAGCAGCGGACTAAGGCGACCGAGGGGCTACACCTTC.

The J gene is TRBJ2-3, the V gene TRBV29-1; D might be TRBD2 (5 bases). The CDR3 runs 13 residues. Germline CDR1 and CDR2: SQVTM and ANQGSEA. V lost 7 bases to trimming and J lost 2 bases, with 13 bases between them. The CDR3 coding sequence is TGCAGCGCGAGGGCTGGGTCCACAGATACGCAGTATTTT. It is translated as CSARAGSTDTQYF.

The V and J genes are TRBV5-1 and TRBJ2-7; no clear D gene. This CDR3 has 13 amino acids. In germline, CDR1 is SGHRS, CDR2 YFSETQ. The V end was cut by 5 bases, the J end by 2 bases, with 11 bases between. The DNA of the CDR3 is TGCGCCAGCAGACCCTCAAATACCTACGAGCAGTACTTC. Amino acid sequence: CASRPSNTYEQYF. The full variable domain, with the rest looked up from reference TRBV5-1 and TRBJ2-7, is KAGVTQTPRYLIKTRGQQVTLSCSPISGHRSVSWYQQTPGQGLQFLFEYFSETQRNKGNFPGRFSGRQFSNSRSEMNVSTLELGDSALYLCASRPSNTYEQYFGPGTRLTVT.

The chain is built from TRBV5-1 and TRBJ2-1, with a weak D call TRBD2 (5 bases). This CDR3 is built from 13 residues. Germline V gene lookup returns CDR1 SGHRS and CDR2 YFSETQ. With 0 bases removed from V and 4 bases from J, the gap between germline ends came to 5 bases. The chain's CDR3 is CASSLGTYNEQFF. The CDR3 DNA reads TGCGCCAGCAGCTTGGGGACTTACAATGAGCAGTTCTTC.

V gene TRBV10-1 combines with J gene TRBJ2-7; no definite D call. The CDR3 is made up of 12 amino acids. Germline CDR1 WNHNN, CDR2 SYGVQD (reference sequence). V was clipped by 4 bases and J by 0 bases, with 4 bases between them. The CDR3 sequence: CASSVGSYEQYF. DNA for the CDR3: TGCGCCAGCAGTGTGGGCTCCTACGAGCAGTACTTC.

The chain's CDR3 is CATSDHSLWRGSTDTQYF. The DNA for the CDR3 is TGTGCCACCAGTGATCACTCCTTATGGCGGGGTAGCACAGATACGCAGTATTTT. The genes are TRBV24-1 and TRBJ2-3; tentative D call: TRBD2 (6 bases). The germline V gene has CDR1 KGHDR and CDR2 SFDVKD. The CDR3 is 18 amino acids. Trimming stripped 3 bases from V and 0 bases from J, with 18 bases between.

The rearrangement links TRBV18 to TRBJ1-1, with D perhaps TRBD1 (6 bases). Germline V lookup: CDR1 KGHSH, CDR2 LQKENI. The CDR3 runs to 13 residues. V lost 6 bases to trimming and J lost 1 base, with 9 bases between them. The CDR3 is CASSKTGNTEAFF. The CDR3, as DNA: TGTGCCAGCTCCAAGACAGGGAACACTGAAGCTTTCTTT.

The rearrangement joins TRBV29-1 to TRBJ2-3; TRBD2 matches 11 bases. The CDR3 is 14 amino acids. The ends lost 7 bases at V and 2 bases at J; junction bases unmatched: 5. Germline V gene data show CDR1 as SQVTM and CDR2 as ANQGSEA. The CDR3 protein is CSGRLAGTTDTQYF. The CDR3 region has the DNA TGCAGCGGTAGACTAGCGGGGACCACAGATACGCAGTATTTT.

The rearrangement joins TRBV25-1 to TRBJ2-1, with 9 bases identical to TRBD1. J lost 4 bases, V lost 2 bases, and 9 bases had no gene match. The CDR3 extends over 17 amino acids. Per the germline V gene, CDR1 is MGHDK and CDR2 is SYGVNS. This CDR3 reads CASSESAGQGRYNEQFF. The DNA of the CDR3 is TGTGCCAGCAGTGAAAGTGCGGGACAGGGTCGGTACAATGAGCAGTTCTTC. The whole variable domain, remainder taken from reference TRBV25-1 and TRBJ2-1, is EADIYQTPRYLVIGTGKKITLECSQTMGHDKMYWYQQDPGMELHLIHYSYGVNSTEKGDLSSESTVSRIRTEHFPLTLESARPSHTSQYLCASSESAGQGRYNEQFFGPGTRLTVL.

This clone was seen ten or more times. The chain is built from TRBV2 and TRBJ1-6; D gene unclear. The V and J ends lost 3 bases and 5 bases respectively, with 5 bases between them. Germline-derived CDR1 and CDR2 are SNHLY and FYNNEI. The CDR3 spans 13 residues. CDR3: CASSDDHNSPLHF. The CDR3 nucleotides read TGTGCCAGCAGTGACGACCATAATTCACCCCTCCACTTT.

The chain carries TRBV7-9 and TRBJ2-7, with a weak D call TRBD1 (7 bases). The V gene's germline CDR1 is SEHNR and CDR2 FQNEAQ (reference sequence). The CDR3 is made up of 13 amino acids. Trimming took 3 bases from V and 4 from J, leaving 10 bases between them. The CDR3 is CASSLTGRYEQYF. CDR3 coding DNA: TGTGCCAGCAGCTTGACAGGGAGGTACGAGCAGTACTTC. Full variable domain (rest looked up from reference TRBV7-9 and TRBJ2-7): DTGVSQNPRHKITKRGQNVTFRCDPISEHNRLYWYRQTLGQGPEFLTYFQNEAQLEKSRLLSDRFSAERPKGSFSTLEIQRTEQGDSAMYLCASSLTGRYEQYFGPGTRLTVT.

The chain recombines TRBV19 with TRBJ1-5, with 7 bases aligning to TRBD1. The ends lost 3 bases at V and 7 bases at J; junction bases unmatched: 12. The length of the CDR3 is 16 residues. Germline V lookup: CDR1 LNHDA, CDR2 SQIVND (reference sequence). CDR3 residues: CASSILGGGERQPQHF. CDR3 nucleotides: TGTGCCAGTAGTATCTTAGGAGGGGGCGAGAGGCAGCCCCAGCATTTT.

V usage is TRBV19 and J usage is TRBJ2-3, with 8 bases matching TRBD1. The ends lost 3 bases at V and 4 bases at J; junction bases unmatched: 24. There are 21 residues in the CDR3. Looked up from germline, CDR1 is LNHDA and CDR2 is SQIVND (reference sequence). CDR3 sequence (DNA): TGTGCCAGTAGTATTTTTGGGCTTCCGGAACGGAGACAGGGGTTCCCAGATACGCAGTATTTT. Amino acids: CASSIFGLPERRQGFPDTQYF.

This sequence joins TRBV19 and TRBJ2-1; a possible D gene is TRBD1 (5 bases). CDR3 size: 12 residues. Germline assignment: CDR1 LNHDA and CDR2 SQIVND (reference sequence). Deletions cut 5 bases from V and 7 bases from J, with 9 bases between. This CDR3 is CASSVQENEQFF. The CDR3 DNA is TGTGCCAGTAGTGTACAGGAAAATGAGCAGTTCTTC.

The chain couples TRBV5-1 to TRBJ2-1, with D possibly TRBD1 on 5 matching bases. V was clipped by 4 bases and J by 5 bases, with 13 bases between them. This CDR3 is 14 amino acids long. In germline, CDR1 is SGHRS, CDR2 YFSETQ. In nucleotides, the CDR3 is TGCGCCAGCAGCGTTATTCAGGGCGACAATGAGCAGTTCTTC. Protein product: CASSVIQGDNEQFF. Full variable domain (missing parts from reference TRBV5-1 and TRBJ2-1): KAGVTQTPRYLIKTRGQQVTLSCSPISGHRSVSWYQQTPGQGLQFLFEYFSETQRNKGNFPGRFSGRQFSNSRSEMNVSTLELGDSALYLCASSVIQGDNEQFFGPGTRLTVL.

This clone was seen a single time. The chain uses TRBV27 and TRBJ2-1; D may be TRBD2 (6 bases). The CDR3 has 17 amino acids. CDR1 and CDR2 (germline): MNHEY, SMNVEV (reference sequence). Deletions cut 1 base from V and 1 base from J, with 14 bases between. CDR3 sequence: CASSLWRETTSYNEQFF. Here the CDR3 DNA reads TGTGCCAGCAGTTTATGGAGGGAAACAACATCCTACAATGAGCAGTTCTTC.

The rearrangement uses TRBV7-8 and TRBJ2-1; 10 bases are a match to TRBD1. Trimming cost V 2 bases and J 6 bases; bases outside gene matches: 4. From germline, CDR1 is SGHVS and CDR2 FQNEAQ. The CDR3 runs 15 residues. DNA of the CDR3: TGTGCCAGCAGCTTATCCTGGGACAGGGGCAATGAGCAGTTCTTC. Amino acid sequence: CASSLSWDRGNEQFF.